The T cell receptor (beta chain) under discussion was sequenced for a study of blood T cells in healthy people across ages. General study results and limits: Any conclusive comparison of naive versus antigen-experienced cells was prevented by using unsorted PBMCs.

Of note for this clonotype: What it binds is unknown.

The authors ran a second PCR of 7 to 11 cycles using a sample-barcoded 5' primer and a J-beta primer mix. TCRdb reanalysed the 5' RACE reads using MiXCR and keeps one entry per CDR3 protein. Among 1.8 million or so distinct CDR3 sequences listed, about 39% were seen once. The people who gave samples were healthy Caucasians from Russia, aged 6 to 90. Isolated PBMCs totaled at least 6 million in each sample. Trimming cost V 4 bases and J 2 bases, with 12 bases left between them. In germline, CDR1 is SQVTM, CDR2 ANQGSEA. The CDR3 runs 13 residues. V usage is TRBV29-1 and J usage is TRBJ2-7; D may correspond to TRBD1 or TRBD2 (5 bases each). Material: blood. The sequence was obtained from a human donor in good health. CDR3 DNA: TGCAGCGTTGGAGGGGACGGGACCTACGAGCAGTACTTC. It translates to CSVGGDGTYEQYF.